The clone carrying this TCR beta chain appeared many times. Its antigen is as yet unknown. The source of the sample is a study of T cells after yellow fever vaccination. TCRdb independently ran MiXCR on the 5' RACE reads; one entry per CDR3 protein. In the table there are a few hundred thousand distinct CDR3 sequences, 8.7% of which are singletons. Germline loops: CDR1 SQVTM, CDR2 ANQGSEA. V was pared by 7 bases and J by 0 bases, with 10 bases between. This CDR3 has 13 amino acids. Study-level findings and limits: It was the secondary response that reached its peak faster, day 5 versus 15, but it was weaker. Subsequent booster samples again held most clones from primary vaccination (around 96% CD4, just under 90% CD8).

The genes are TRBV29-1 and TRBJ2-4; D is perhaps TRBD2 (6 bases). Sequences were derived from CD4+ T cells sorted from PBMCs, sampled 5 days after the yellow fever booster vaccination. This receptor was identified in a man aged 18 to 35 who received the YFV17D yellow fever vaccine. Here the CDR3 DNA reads TGCAGCGGGGGGGACCTAGCCAAAAACATTCAGTACTTC. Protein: CSGGDLAKNIQYF. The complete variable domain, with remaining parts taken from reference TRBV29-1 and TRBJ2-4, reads SAVISQKPSRDICQRGTSLTIQCQVDSQVTMMFWYRQQPGQSLTLIATANQGSEATYESGFVIDKFPISRPNLTFSTLTVSNMSPEDSSIYLCSGGDLAKNIQYFGAGTRLSVL.